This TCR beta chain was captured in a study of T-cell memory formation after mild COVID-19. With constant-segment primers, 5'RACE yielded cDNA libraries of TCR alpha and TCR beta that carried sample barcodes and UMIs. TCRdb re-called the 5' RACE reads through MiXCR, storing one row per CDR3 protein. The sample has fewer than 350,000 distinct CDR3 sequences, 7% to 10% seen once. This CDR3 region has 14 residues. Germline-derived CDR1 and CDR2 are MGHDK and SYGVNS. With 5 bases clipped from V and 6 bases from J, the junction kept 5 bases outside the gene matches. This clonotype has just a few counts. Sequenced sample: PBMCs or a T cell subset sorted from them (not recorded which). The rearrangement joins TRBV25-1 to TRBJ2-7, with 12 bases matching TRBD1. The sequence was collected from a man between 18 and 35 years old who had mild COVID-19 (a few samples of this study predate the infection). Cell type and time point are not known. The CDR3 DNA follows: TGTGCCAGCAGTAAGGGACAGGGGGCAAGCGAGCAGTACTTC. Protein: CASSKGQGASEQYF.